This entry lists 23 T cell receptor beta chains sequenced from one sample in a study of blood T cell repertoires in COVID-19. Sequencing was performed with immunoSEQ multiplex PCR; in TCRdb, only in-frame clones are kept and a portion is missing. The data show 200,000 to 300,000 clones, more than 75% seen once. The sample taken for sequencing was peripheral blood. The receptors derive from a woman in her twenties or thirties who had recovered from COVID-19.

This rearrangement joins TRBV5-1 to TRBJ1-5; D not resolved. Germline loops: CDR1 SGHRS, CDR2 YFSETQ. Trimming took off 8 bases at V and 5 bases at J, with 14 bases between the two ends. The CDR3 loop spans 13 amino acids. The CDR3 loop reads CASRTAVDQPQHF. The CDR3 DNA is TGCGCCAGTAGAACAGCGGTCGATCAGCCCCAGCATTTT.

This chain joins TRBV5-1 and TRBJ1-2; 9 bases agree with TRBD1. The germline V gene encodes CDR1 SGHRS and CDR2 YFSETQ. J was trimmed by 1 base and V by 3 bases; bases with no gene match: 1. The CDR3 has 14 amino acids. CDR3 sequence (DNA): TGCGCCAGCAGCTCGGACAGGGGTAACTATGGCTACACCTTC. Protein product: CASSSDRGNYGYTF.

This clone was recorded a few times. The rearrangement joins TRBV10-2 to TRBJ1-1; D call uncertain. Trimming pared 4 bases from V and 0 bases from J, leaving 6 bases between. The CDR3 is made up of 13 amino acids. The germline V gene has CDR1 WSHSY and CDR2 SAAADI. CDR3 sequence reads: CASSGVMNTEAFF. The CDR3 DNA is TGCGCCAGCAGTGGAGTTATGAACACTGAAGCTTTCTTT.

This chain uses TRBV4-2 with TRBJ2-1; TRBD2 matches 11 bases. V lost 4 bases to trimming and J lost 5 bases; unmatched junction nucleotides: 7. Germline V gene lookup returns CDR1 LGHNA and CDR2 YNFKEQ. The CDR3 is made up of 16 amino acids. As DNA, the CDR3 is TGTGCCAGCAGCCCTACCGGGACTAGCGGAAACAATGAGCAGTTCTTC. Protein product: CASSPTGTSGNNEQFF.

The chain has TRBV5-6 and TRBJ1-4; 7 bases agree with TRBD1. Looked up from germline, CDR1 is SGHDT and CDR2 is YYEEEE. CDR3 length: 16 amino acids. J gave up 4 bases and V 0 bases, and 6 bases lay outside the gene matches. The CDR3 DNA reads TGTGCCAGCAGCTTGGGCAGGGGGTCCTATAATGAAAAACTGTTTTTT. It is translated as CASSLGRGSYNEKLFF. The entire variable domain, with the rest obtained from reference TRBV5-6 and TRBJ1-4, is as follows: DAGVTQSPTHLIKTRGQQVTLRCSPKSGHDTVSWYQQALGQGPQFIFQYYEEEERQRGNFPDRFSGHQFPNYSSELNVNALLLGDSALYLCASSLGRGSYNEKLFFGSGTQLSVL.

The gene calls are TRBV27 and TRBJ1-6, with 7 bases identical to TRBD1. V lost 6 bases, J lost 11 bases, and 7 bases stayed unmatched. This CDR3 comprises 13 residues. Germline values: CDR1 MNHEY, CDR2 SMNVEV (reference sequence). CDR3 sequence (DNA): TGTGCCAGCAGCCGACAGGGACGTGCACCCCTCCACTTT. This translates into CASSRQGRAPLHF.

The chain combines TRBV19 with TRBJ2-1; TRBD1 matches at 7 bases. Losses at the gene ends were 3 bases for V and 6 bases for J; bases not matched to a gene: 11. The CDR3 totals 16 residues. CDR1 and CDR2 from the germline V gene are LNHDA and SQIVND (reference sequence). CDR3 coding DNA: TGTGCCAGTAGTATTCGTCGCCAGGGGGACGGCAATGAGCAGTTCTTC. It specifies CASSIRRQGDGNEQFF.

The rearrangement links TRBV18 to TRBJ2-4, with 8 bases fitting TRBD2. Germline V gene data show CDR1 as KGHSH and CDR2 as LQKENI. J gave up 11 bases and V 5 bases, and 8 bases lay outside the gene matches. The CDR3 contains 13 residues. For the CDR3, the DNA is TGTGCCAGCTCAACCGGGACTAGTTTTGTTCAGTACTTC. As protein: CASSTGTSFVQYF.

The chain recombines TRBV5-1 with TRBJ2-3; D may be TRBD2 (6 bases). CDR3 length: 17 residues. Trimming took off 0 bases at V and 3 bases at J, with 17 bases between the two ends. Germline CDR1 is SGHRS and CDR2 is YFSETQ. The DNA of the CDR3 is TGCGCCAGCAGCTTGGCCTGGGACTCAAGAGGAACAGATACGCAGTATTTT. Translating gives CASSLAWDSRGTDTQYF. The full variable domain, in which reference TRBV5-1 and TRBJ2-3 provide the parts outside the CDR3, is KAGVTQTPRYLIKTRGQQVTLSCSPISGHRSVSWYQQTPGQGLQFLFEYFSETQRNKGNFPGRFSGRQFSNSRSEMNVSTLELGDSALYLCASSLAWDSRGTDTQYFGPGTRLTVL.

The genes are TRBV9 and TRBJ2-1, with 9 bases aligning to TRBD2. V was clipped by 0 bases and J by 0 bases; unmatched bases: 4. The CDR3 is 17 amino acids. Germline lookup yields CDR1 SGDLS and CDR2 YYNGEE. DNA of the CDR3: TGTGCCAGCAGCGTAGGGAGCGGGGGGCGCTCCTACAATGAGCAGTTCTTC. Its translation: CASSVGSGGRSYNEQFF.

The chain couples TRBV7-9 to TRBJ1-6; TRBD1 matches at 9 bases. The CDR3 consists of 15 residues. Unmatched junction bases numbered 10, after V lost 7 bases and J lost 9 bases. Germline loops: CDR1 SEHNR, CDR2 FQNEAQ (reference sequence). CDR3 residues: CASIQDGTGPSPLHF. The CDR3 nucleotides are TGTGCCAGCATACAAGACGGGACAGGGCCTTCACCCCTCCACTTT. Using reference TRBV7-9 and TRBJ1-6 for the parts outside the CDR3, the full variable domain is DTGVSQNPRHKITKRGQNVTFRCDPISEHNRLYWYRQTLGQGPEFLTYFQNEAQLEKSRLLSDRFSAERPKGSFSTLEIQRTEQGDSAMYLCASIQDGTGPSPLHFGNGTRLTVT.

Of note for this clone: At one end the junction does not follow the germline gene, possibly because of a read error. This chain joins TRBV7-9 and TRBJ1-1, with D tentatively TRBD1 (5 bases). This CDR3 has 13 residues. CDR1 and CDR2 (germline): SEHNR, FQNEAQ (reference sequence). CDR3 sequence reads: CASSSNDRAEAFF. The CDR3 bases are TGTGCCAGCAGCTCCAACGACAGAGCTGAGGCTTTCTTT.

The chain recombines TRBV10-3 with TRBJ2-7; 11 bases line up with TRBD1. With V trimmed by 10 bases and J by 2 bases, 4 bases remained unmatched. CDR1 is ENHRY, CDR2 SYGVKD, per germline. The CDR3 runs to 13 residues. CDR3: CATSGQGAYEQYF. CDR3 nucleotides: TGTGCCACTTCGGGACAGGGGGCCTACGAGCAGTACTTC.

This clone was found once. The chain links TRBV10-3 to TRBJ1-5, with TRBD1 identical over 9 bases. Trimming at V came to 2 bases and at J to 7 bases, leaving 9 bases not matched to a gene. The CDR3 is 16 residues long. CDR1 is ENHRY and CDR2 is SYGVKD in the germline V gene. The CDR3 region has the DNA TGTGCCATCAGTGAGGGGACGGGACAGGGAAGACAGCCCCAGCATTTT. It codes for CAISEGTGQGRQPQHF.

CDR3 nucleotides: TGTGCCACCAGATACAACCGGACAGTCTATAATTCACCCCTCCACTTT. Its protein product is CATRYNRTVYNSPLHF. This chain connects TRBV24-1 to TRBJ1-6, with D tentatively TRBD1 (6 bases). V dropped 7 bases and J dropped 3 bases, with 15 bases sitting between them. The length of the CDR3 is 16 residues. In germline, CDR1 is KGHDR, CDR2 SFDVKD.

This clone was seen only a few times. This chain's CDR3 is CASSPWTGDNQPQHF. The CDR3 nucleotides read TGTGCCAGCAGCCCATGGACAGGGGACAATCAGCCCCAGCATTTT. The V call is TRBV5-6, the J call TRBJ1-5; 9 nucleotides agree with TRBD1. In germline, CDR1 is SGHDT, CDR2 YYEEEE. The CDR3 consists of 15 residues. Germline trimming cut 4 bases from V and 3 bases from J; bases unmatched to any gene: 5.

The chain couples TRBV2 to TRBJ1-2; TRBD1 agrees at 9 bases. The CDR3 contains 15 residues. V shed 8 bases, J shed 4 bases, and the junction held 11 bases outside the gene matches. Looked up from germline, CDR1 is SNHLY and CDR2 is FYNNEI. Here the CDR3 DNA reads TGTGCCAGCTTTGGGCCGGGACAGGGTAGCTATGGCTACACCTTC. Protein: CASFGPGQGSYGYTF.

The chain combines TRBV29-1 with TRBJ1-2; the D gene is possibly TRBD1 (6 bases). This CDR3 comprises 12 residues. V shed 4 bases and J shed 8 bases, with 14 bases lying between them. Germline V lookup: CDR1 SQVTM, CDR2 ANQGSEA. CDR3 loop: CSVAARGGGYTF. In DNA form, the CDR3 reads TGCAGCGTTGCGGCCAGGGGTGGAGGCTACACCTTC.

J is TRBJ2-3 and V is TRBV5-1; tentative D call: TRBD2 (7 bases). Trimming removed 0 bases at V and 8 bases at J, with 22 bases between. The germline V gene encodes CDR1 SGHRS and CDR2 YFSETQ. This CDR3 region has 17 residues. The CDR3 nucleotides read TGCGCCAGCAGCTTGGCCGGGTTGACTAGCCAAGGGGGTACGCAGTATTTT. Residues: CASSLAGLTSQGGTQYF.

The CDR3 nucleotides read TGTGCCAGCAGCTTACCTACACAGGGGGATGGCTACACCTTC. It yields the protein CASSLPTQGDGYTF. The rearrangement joins TRBV7-9 to TRBJ1-2; 8 bases agree with TRBD1. There are 14 residues in the CDR3. Per germline, CDR1 SEHNR and CDR2 FQNEAQ (reference sequence). The V and J ends lost 2 bases and 6 bases, in that order; junction bases with no gene match: 5.

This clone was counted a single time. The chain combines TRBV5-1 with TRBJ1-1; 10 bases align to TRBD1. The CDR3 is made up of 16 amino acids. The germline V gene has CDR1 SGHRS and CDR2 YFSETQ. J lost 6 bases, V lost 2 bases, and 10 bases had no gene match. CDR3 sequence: CASSFTLGTGEAEAFF. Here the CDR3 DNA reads TGCGCCAGCAGCTTTACCCTCGGGACAGGGGAGGCTGAAGCTTTCTTT.

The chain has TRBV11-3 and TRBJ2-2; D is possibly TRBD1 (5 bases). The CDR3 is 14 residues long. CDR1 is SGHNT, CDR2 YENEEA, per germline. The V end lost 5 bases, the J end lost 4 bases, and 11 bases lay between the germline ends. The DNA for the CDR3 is TGTGCCAGCAGCCCGCCGACAGTCACCGGGGAGCTGTTTTTT. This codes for CASSPPTVTGELFF.

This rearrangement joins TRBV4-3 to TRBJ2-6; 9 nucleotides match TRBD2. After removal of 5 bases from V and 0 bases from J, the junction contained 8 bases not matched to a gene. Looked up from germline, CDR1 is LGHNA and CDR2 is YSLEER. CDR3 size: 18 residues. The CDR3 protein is CASSNSGGSNSGANVLTF. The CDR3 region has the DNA TGCGCCAGCAGCAATAGCGGGGGCTCCAACTCTGGGGCCAACGTCCTGACTTTC.